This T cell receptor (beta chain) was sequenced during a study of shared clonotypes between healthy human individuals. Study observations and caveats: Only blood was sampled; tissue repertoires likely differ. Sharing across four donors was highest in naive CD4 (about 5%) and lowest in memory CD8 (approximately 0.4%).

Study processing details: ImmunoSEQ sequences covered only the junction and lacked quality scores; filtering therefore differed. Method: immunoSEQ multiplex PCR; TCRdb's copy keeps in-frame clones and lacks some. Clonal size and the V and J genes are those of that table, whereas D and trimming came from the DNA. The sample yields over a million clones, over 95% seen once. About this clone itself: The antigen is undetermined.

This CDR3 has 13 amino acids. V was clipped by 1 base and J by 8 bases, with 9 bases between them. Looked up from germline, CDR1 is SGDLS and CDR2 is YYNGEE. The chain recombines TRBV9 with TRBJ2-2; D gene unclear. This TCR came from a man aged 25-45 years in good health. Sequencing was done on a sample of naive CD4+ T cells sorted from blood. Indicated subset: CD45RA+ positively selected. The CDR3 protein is CASSVSVAGELFF. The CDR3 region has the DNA TGTGCCAGCAGCGTAAGTGTTGCTGGGGAGCTGTTTTTT.